Below, 17 T cell receptor beta chains from the same sample are listed, as sequenced in a study of molecular identifiers for immune sequencing clone quantification. TCRdb re-derived calls from the PCR reads in MiXCR, one entry per CDR3 protein. Here the sample spans under 600,000 distinct CDR3 sequences, 20% to 25% being singletons. Sequencing input: naive CD8+ T cells from blood, with Jurkat cell RNA spiked in. Subset denoted: FACS-sorted CD8+CD4-CCR7+CD45RA+ naive T cells. The receptors come from a human donor in good health. Some libraries in this study had Jurkat cell RNA spiked in.

A word on this clonotype: Possible read error: a much larger clone is one base away. This chain links TRBV29-1 with TRBJ2-7, with D tentatively TRBD2 (6 bases). CDR3 size: 13 residues. Germline V CDR1 and CDR2: SQVTM, ANQGSEA. CDR3 amino acids: CCVDGGDSYEQYF. CDR3 coding DNA: TGCTGCGTTGACGGCGGGGACTCCTACGAGCAGTACTTC.

The gene calls are TRBV6-2 or TRBV6-3 and TRBJ2-2; D assignment may be TRBD1 or TRBD2 (5 bases each). The germline CDR1 and CDR2 sequences are MNHEY and SVGEGT. Deletions cut 3 bases from V and 6 bases from J, with 14 bases between. The CDR3 totals 15 residues. The CDR3 nucleotides are TGTGCCAGCAGTTATGGGACCGCAGTCGCCGGGGAGCTGTTTTTT. Translating gives CASSYGTAVAGELFF.

As to this clonotype: A clone one base away is much larger, so this may be a read error. V is TRBV15 and J is TRBJ2-2; possibly TRBD2 for D (7 bases). The CDR3 runs 19 residues. The germline V gene has CDR1 LNHNV and CDR2 YYDKDF (reference sequence). V lost 9 bases, J lost 1 base, and 27 bases lay in between. As DNA, the CDR3 is TGTGCCACACAGTCGCGCGGGGCTGGCGGGGGCCTGAACACCGGGGAGCTGTTTTTT. This sequence encodes CATQSRGAGGGLNTGELFF. Looking up the rest from reference TRBV15 and TRBJ2-2 gives the full variable domain: DAMVIQNPRYQVTQFGKPVTLSCSQTLNHNVMYWYQQKSSQAPKLLFHYYDKDFNNEADTPDNFQSRRPNTSFCFLDIRSPGLGDTAMYLCATQSRGAGGGLNTGELFFGEGSRLTVL.

The table lists this clonotype with many counts. The chain uses TRBV12-3 or TRBV12-4 and TRBJ2-2; D remains unclear. Trimming pared 0 bases from V and 7 bases from J, leaving 6 bases between. This CDR3 comprises 13 residues. Written as DNA, the CDR3 is TGTGCCAGCAGTTTAGCGCTGGGCGGGGAGCTGTTTTTT. It translates to CASSLALGGELFF.

On this clonotype itself: A much larger clone lies a single base off, so this may be a read error. The CDR3 protein is CATSASQRGREGQETQYF. In nucleotides, the CDR3 is TGTGCCACCAGCGCTTCCCAGCGGGGGAGAGAGGGACAAGAGACCCAGTACTTC. The chain links TRBV24-1 to TRBJ2-5; TRBD2 matches 8 bases. The CDR3 totals 18 residues. V dropped 7 bases and J dropped 2; count of bases not matched to a gene: 17. The germline CDR1 and CDR2 sequences are KGHDR and SFDVKD.

The rearrangement links TRBV11-2 to TRBJ2-7, with 8 bases lining up with TRBD2. V lost 4 bases and J lost 5; bases outside the gene matches: 16. Germline V gives CDR1 SGHAT, CDR2 FQNNGV. CDR3 length equals 17 residues. In DNA, the CDR3 is TGTGCCAGCAGCTATACCGGGGCCCGCGGGAGGAGGCACGAGCAGTACTTC. As protein: CASSYTGARGRRHEQYF.

A few counts support this clonotype. The J gene is TRBJ1-3, the V gene TRBV5-1; a weak D match, TRBD1 (5 bases). The germline gives CDR1 SGHRS, CDR2 YFSETQ. This CDR3 has 16 residues. The V gene lost 4 bases and the J gene lost 0 bases, with 14 bases spanning the gap. CDR3 nucleotides: TGCGCCAGCAGCAGCCTGGACAAAACCTCTGGAAACACCATATATTTT. As protein: CASSSLDKTSGNTIYF.

This clonotype was recorded many times. In DNA form, the CDR3 reads TGTGCCAGCAGTTTGACGACAGCGTTGAACACTGAAGCTTTCTTT. This encodes CASSLTTALNTEAFF. V is TRBV12-3 or TRBV12-4 and J is TRBJ1-1; perhaps TRBD1 as D (5 bases). The CDR3 runs to 15 residues. V lost 3 bases and J 0 bases, leaving 11 bases between the germline ends.

A note on this clonotype: A much larger clonotype is one base distant, so this may be a read error. J is TRBJ2-5 and V is TRBV30, with 8 nucleotides matching TRBD2. Germline values: CDR1 GTSNPN, CDR2 SVGIG (reference sequence). There are 16 residues in the CDR3. J gave up 0 bases and V 5 bases, and 11 bases lay outside the gene matches. CDR3 protein: CAWGGIAGYYQETQYF. The DNA for the CDR3 is TGTGCCTGGGGTGGGATAGCGGGGTATTACCAAGAGACCCAGTACTTC. The full variable domain, with the rest looked up from reference TRBV30 and TRBJ2-5, is SQTIHQWPATLVQPVGSPLSLECTVEGTSNPNLYWYRQAAGRGLQLLFYSVGIGQISSEVPQNLSASRPQDRQFILSSKKLLLSDSGFYLCAWGGIAGYYQETQYFGPGTRLLVL.

At least ten counts were recorded for this clonotype. The chain couples TRBV9 to TRBJ1-1; D possibly corresponds to TRBD1 (6 bases). Germline V CDR1 and CDR2: SGDLS, YYNGEE. V was pared by 3 bases and J by 0 bases, with 9 bases between. The CDR3 is 14 amino acids. The CDR3 region has the DNA TGTGCCAGCAGCGCGACAGGTTTGAACACTGAAGCTTTCTTT. Its protein is CASSATGLNTEAFF.

The J gene is TRBJ2-5, the V gene TRBV5-5, with 8 bases lining up with TRBD1. CDR1 and CDR2 (germline): SGHKS, YYEKEE (reference sequence). The CDR3 covers 13 residues. The ends lost 4 bases at V and 6 bases at J; junction bases unmatched: 5. Here the CDR3 reads CASSPDRVKTQYF. CDR3 sequence (DNA): TGTGCCAGCAGCCCGGACAGGGTTAAGACCCAGTACTTC.

V usage is TRBV7-6 and J usage is TRBJ2-3, with 8 bases matching TRBD1. CDR3 length equals 18 residues. The V segment lost 2 bases and the J segment 3 bases; nucleotides outside the gene matches: 13. The V gene's germline CDR1 is SGHVS and CDR2 FNYEAQ. CDR3 in amino acids: CASSLTGQGGFLTDTQYF. The CDR3 nucleotides are TGTGCCAGCAGCTTAACCGGACAGGGAGGTTTTTTGACAGATACGCAGTATTTT.

This clonotype was seen ten or more times. The CDR3 sequence: CASGFPGQGTEETQYF. In DNA form, the CDR3 reads TGTGCTAGTGGTTTCCCGGGACAGGGGACAGAAGAGACCCAGTACTTC. V is TRBV12-5 and J is TRBJ2-5, with 10 bases aligning to TRBD1. The V gene end was trimmed by 3 bases and the J gene end by 3 bases; junction bases not matched to a gene: 7. The CDR3 loop spans 16 amino acids. CDR1 and CDR2 (germline): LGHNT, FRNRAP.

About this clonotype itself: It may be a read error: a sequence one base away is much more abundant. The chain combines TRBV20-1 with TRBJ2-2, with D possibly called TRBD1 or TRBD2 (5 bases each). The CDR3 consists of 13 residues. Germline CDR1 and CDR2: DFQATT and SNEGSKA (reference sequence). V was pared by 5 bases and J by 6 bases, with 13 bases between. For the CDR3, the DNA is TGCAGTGCTTCCCATGGGGACGCCGGGGAGCTGTTTTTT. It yields the protein CSASHGDAGELFF.

This chain links TRBV9 with TRBJ2-5; 7 nucleotides line up with TRBD2. The trim removed 0 bases at V and 2 bases at J, leaving 4 bases unmatched. The CDR3 extends over 15 amino acids. Germline assignment: CDR1 SGDLS and CDR2 YYNGEE. The CDR3 coding sequence is TGTGCCAGCAGCGTAGGGCTAGCGGTACAAGAGACCCAGTACTTC. This gives the protein CASSVGLAVQETQYF.

For the CDR3, the DNA is TGTGCCAGCAGCTTAGAGCCTAGCTCTGGAAACACCATATATTTT. Protein product: CASSLEPSSGNTIYF. The genes are TRBV11-2 and TRBJ1-3; no firm D call. V was shortened by 0 bases and J by 0 bases, with 6 bases between the two germline ends. The CDR3 covers 15 residues. The germline V gene encodes CDR1 SGHAT and CDR2 FQNNGV.

The chain joins TRBV19 to TRBJ1-2; 8 nucleotides match TRBD1. The germline V gene has CDR1 LNHDA and CDR2 SQIVND (reference sequence). The CDR3 loop spans 15 amino acids. V lost 7 bases to trimming and J lost 2 bases; unmatched junction nucleotides: 9. Written as DNA, the CDR3 is TGTGCCAGTAAGAGTTCCCAGGGGGCAAACTATGGCTACACCTTC. This sequence encodes CASKSSQGANYGYTF.